This T cell receptor beta chain was recovered during a study of T cell repertoires in cytomegalovirus infection. Study as a whole: Shared public TCR beta signatures pointed to both CMV infection and a matching HLA type.

A single record per CDR3 protein comes from TCRdb applying MiXCR to the reads. The repertoire has almost 300,000 distinct CDR3 sequences, around 9.1% of them found once; the top ten carry less than 3%. The V gene's germline CDR1 is LNHDA and CDR2 SQIVND (reference sequence). The V gene end was trimmed by 6 bases and the J gene end by 4 bases; junction bases not matched to a gene: 9. The CDR3 consists of 15 residues. Whole-study results and caveats: CMV carriers having the relevant HLA were flagged by cumulative public TCR beta family frequency. Within the response measured ex vivo, HLA-C-restricted CMV-specific TCR beta clonotypes were dominant.

This clonotype was observed at least ten times. Its target is unknown. The sequencing sample was made of PBMCs. The chain recombines TRBV19 with TRBJ2-7; TRBD1 matches at 10 bases. This TCR was recovered from a human donor in good health (CMV status not recorded). Some clones in this sample may be carry-over from other donors' samples. This CDR3 reads CASRPGTGEKYEQYF. The CDR3 DNA follows: TGTGCCAGTAGACCCGGGACAGGGGAGAAGTACGAGCAGTACTTC.